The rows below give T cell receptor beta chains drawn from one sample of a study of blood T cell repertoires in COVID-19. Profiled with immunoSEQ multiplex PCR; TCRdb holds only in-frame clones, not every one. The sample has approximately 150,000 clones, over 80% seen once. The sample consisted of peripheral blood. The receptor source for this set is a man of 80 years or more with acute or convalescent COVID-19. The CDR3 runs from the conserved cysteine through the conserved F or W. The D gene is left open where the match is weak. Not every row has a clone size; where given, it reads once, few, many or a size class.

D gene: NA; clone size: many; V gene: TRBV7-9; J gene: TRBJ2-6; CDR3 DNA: TGTGCCAGCATGTCGTCCGGGGCCAACGTCCTGACTTTC; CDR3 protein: CASMSSGANVLTF
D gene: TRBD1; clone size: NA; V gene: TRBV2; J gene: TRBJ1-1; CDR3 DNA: TGTGCCAGCAGAAAGGGGGCTTGGGACACTGAAGCTTTCTTT; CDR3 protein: CASRKGAWDTEAFF
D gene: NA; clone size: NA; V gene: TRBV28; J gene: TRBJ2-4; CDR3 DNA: TGTGCCAGCAGTTTTCAGGGCATATGGGCCAAAAACATTCAGTACTTC; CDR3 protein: CASSFQGIWAKNIQYF
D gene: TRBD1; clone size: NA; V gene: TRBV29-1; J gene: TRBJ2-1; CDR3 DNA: TGCAGCGTGGGAAAGACAGGGGCAGGCAATGAGCAGTTCTTC; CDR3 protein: CSVGKTGAGNEQFF
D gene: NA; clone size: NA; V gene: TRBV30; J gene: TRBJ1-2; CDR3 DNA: TGTGCCTGGAGTGTACGGGGGTCTGACTATGGCTACACCTTC; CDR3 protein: CAWSVRGSDYGYTF
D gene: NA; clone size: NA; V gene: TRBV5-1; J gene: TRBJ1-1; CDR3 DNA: TGCGCCAGCAGCTTGGTATCCGGGAACACTGAAGCTTTCTTT; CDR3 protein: CASSLVSGNTEAFF
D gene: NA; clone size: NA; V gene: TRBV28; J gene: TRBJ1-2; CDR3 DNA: TGTGCCAGCAGTTTGGATGGGCACAGCTACACCTTC; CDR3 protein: CASSLDGHSYTF
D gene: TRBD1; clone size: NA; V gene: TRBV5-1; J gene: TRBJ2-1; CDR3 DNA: TGCGCCAGCAGCTTGAGACAGGGGGAATACAATGAGCAGTTCTTC; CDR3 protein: CASSLRQGEYNEQFF
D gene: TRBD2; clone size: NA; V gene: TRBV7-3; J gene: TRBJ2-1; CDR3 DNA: TGTGCCAGCAGCTCGGGACTAGCCCGTTTTAGTGAGCAGTTCTTC; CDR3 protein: CASSSGLARFSEQFF
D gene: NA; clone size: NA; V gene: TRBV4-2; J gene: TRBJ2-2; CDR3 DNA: TGTGCCAGCAGCCAAGAGGGTCGGGGGGCATTGGACACCGGGGAGCTGTTTTTT; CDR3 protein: CASSQEGRGALDTGELFF
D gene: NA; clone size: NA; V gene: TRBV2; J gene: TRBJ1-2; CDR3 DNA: TGTGCCAGCAGTGGGGGCAGCGCAAACTATGGCTACACCTTC; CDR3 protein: CASSGGSANYGYTF
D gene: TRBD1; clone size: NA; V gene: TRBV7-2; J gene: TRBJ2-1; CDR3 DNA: TGTGCCAGCAGCTTATTAGGGGGCCGCTATGAGCAGTTCTTC; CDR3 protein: CASSLLGGRYEQFF
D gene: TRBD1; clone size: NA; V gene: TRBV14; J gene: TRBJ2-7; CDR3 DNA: TGTGCCAGCAGCCGATCTCTACAGGGGGCGGGCGAGCAGTACTTC; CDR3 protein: CASSRSLQGAGEQYF
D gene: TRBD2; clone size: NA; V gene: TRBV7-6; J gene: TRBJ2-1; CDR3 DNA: TGTGCCAGCAGCTTAGCCAGCGGGAGCTCCTACAATGAGCAGTTCTTC; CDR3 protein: CASSLASGSSYNEQFF
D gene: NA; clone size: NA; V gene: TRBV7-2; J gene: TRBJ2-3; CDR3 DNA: TGTGCCAGCAGCTTATCGCGGTCTAGCACAGATACGCAGTATTTT; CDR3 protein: CASSLSRSSTDTQYF
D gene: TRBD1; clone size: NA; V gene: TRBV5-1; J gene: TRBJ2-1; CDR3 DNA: TGCGCCAGCAGCAGGGACAGCTTCAATGAGCAGTTCTTC; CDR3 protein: CASSRDSFNEQFF
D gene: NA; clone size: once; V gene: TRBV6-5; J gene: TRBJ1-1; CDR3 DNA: TGTGCCAGCAGCACAGCGAACACTGAAGCTTTCTTT; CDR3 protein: CASSTANTEAFF
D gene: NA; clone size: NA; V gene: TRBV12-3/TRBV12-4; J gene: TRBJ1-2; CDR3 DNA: TGTGCCAGCAGTCCCTGGACAGTCGAAGGCTACACCTTC; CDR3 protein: CASSPWTVEGYTF
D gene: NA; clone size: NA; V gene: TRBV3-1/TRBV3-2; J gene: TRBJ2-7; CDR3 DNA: TGTGCCAGCAGTGGGGGGGCTAGCGCCTACTACGAGCAGTACTTC; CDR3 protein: CASSGGASAYYEQYF
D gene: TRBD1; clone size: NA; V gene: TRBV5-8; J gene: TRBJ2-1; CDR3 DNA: TGTGCCAGCAGCTTGGGCAGGGGGCGATACAATGAGCAGTTCTTC; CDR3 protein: CASSLGRGRYNEQFF
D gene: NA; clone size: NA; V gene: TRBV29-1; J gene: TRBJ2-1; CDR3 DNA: TGCAGCGTTGAAGGGGGGGAAACCTACAATGAGCAGTTCTTC; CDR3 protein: CSVEGGETYNEQFF
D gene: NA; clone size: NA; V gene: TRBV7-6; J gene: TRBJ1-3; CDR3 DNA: TGTGCCAGCAGCTCCAGGGGCCACTCTGGAAACACCATATATTTT; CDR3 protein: CASSSRGHSGNTIYF
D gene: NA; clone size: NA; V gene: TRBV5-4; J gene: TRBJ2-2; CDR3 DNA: TGTGCCAGCAGCTTGGTCACTAGCTTATGGACCGGGGAGCTGTTTTTT; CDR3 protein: CASSLVTSLWTGELFF
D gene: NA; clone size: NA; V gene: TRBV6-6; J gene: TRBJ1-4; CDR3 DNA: TGTGCCAGCAGTTTGGTGCAGGGAACTAATGAAAAACTGTTTTTT; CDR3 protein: CASSLVQGTNEKLFF
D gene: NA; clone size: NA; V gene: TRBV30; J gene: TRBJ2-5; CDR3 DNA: TGTGCCTGGAGGAGGACTATCCAAGAGACCCAGTACTTC; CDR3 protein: CAWRRTIQETQYF
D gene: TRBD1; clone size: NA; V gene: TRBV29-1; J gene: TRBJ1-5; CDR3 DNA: TGCAGCGTGCTGACAGCCGGGACAGGGAATCAGCCCCAGCATTTT; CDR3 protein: CSVLTAGTGNQPQHF
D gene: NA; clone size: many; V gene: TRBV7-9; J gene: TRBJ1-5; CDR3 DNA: TGTGCCAGCAGCTTATCAGAACAGCCCCAGCATTTT; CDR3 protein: CASSLSEQPQHF
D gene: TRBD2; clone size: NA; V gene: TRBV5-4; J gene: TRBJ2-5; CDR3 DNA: TGTGCCAGCAGCACTACTAGCGGGATTAAGGAGACCCAGTACTTC; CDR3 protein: CASSTTSGIKETQYF
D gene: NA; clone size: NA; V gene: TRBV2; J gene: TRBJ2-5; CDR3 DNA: TGTGCCAGCAGTGAGGGGGCCCTCCAAGAGACCCAGTACTTC; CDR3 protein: CASSEGALQETQYF
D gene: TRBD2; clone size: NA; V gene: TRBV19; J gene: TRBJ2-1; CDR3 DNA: TGTGCCAGTAGTGAACCTAGCGGGAGGGACAATGAGCAGTTCTTC; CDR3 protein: CASSEPSGRDNEQFF
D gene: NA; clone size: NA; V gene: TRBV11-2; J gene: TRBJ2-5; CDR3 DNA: TGTGCCAGCAGCTCATCTAGCGCCGGGGGGACCCAGTACTTC; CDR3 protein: CASSSSSAGGTQYF
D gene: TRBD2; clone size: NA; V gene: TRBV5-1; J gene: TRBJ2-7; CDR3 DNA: TGCGCCAGCAGCTTGGCTTCTAGCGGGGCCTACGAGCAGTACTTC; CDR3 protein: CASSLASSGAYEQYF
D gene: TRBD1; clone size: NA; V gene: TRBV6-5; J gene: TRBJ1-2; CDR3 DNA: TGTGCCAGCATATCTACGACAGGGAGACTTGGTGGCTACACCTTC; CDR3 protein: CASISTTGRLGGYTF
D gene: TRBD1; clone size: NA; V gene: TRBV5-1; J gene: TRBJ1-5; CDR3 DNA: TGCGCCAGCAGCCTATCCGGGACAGTTAATCAGCCCCAGCATTTT; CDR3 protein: CASSLSGTVNQPQHF
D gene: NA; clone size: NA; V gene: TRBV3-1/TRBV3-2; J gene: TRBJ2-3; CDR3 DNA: TGTGCCAGCAGCCAACGGGGGGCGGCGACTGGGGGCAAGAATACGCAGTATTTT; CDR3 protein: CASSQRGAATGGKNTQYF
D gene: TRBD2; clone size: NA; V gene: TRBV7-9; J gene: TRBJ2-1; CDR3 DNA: TGTGCCAGCAGGACTGGACTAGAGACGAATGAGCAGTTCTTC; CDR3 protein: CASRTGLETNEQFF
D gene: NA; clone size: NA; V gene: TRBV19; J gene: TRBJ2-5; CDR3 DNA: TGTGCCAGTAGGGTCGTGGGAGAAGAGACCCAGTACTTC; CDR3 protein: CASRVVGEETQYF
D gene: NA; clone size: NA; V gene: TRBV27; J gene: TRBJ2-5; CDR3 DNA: TGTGCCAGCAGTTTATTTTGGGGAGCCCAAGAGACCCAGTACTTC; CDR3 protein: CASSLFWGAQETQYF
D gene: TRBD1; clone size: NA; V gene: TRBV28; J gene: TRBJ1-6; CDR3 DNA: TGTGCCAGCAGCACCGGGACAGAGAATTCACCCCTCCACTTT; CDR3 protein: CASSTGTENSPLHF
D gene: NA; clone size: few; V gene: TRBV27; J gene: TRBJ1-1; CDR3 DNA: TGTGCCAGCAGGAACGTAGACACTGAAGCTTTCTTT; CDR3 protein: CASRNVDTEAFF
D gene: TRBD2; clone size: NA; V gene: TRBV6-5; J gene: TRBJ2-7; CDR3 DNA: TGTGCCAGCAGGCGCCTGGGGGGGGATGTCGAGCAGTACTTC; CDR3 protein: CASRRLGGDVEQYF
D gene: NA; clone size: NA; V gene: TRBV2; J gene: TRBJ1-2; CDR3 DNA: TGTGCCAGCAGTGAAGGCAGGGCAGTCAGGAAAGGCTACACCTTC; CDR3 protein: CASSEGRAVRKGYTF
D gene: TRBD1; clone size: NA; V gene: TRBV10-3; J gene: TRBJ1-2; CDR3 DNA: TGTGCCATCAGTGAGTCAGTTCGGACAGGGACCACCTTC; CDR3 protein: CAISESVRTGTTF
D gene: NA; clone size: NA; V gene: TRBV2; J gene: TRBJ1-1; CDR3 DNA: TGTGCCAGCAGTGAAGACGGGAACACTGAAGCTTTCTTT; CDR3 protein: CASSEDGNTEAFF
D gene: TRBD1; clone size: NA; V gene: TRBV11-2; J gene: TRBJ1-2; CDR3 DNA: TGTGCCAGCAGCCAGACAGGGATTTTAAGGGTTAGCTATGGCTACACCTTC; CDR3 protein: CASSQTGILRVSYGYTF
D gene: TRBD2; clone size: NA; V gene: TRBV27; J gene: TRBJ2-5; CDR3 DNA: TGTGCCAGCAGTACCGGAACTAGCGGGGGCCCGGTTGGGGAGACCCAGTACTTC; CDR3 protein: CASSTGTSGGPVGETQYF
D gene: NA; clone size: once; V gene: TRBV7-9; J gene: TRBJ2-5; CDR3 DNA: TGTGCCAGCAGCTTACAGGAAACCCAGTACTTC; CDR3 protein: CASSLQETQYF
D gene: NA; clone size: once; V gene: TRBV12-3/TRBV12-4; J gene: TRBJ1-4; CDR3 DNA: TGTGCCAGCAGCTACGGAGGAGAAAAACTGTTTTTT; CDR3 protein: CASSYGGEKLFF
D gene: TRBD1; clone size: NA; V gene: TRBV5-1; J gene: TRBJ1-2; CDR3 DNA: TGCGCCAGCAGCGTGACAGGGACTAACTATGGCTACACCTTC; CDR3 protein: CASSVTGTNYGYTF
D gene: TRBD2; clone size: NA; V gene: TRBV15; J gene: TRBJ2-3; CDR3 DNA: TGTGCCACCAGCAGAAGCCTAGCGGGAGTCTCCCCTAGCACAGATACGCAGTATTTT; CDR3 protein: CATSRSLAGVSPSTDTQYF
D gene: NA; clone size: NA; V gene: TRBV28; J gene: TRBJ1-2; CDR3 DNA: TGTGCCACCATTAGAGGGACTGTTAACTATGGCTACACCTTC; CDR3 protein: CATIRGTVNYGYTF
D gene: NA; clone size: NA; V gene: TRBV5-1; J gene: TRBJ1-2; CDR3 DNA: TGCGCCAGCAGCTTGGGTACTAACTATGGCTACACCTTC; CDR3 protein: CASSLGTNYGYTF